Shown below are 25 T cell receptor beta chains from a single sample sequenced in a study of response to subunit inactivated influenza vaccine (dated by TCRdb to between 2017 and 2018). The library was built by means of RT-PCR. TCRdb records Illumina HiSeq 2500 as the sequencer. TCRdb applied fastp at Q25 and MiXCR to the public reads, then kept only in-frame beta chains. One record per CDR3 amino acid sequence lists the most common genes and DNA. The sample table shows more than 700,000 distinct CDR3 sequences, and about 20% are seen once. The ten largest clones capture 10% of the sample. Sequenced material: PBMCs from blood, taken about 5 days after vaccination. Receptor source: a man in his fifties who received an inactivated influenza vaccine. Donor details come from another sample of the same person, matched by shared clones.

This clonotype has just a few counts. CDR3 sequence (DNA): TGCAGTGCTAGAGACGGGGGGGGGAGCACAGATACGCAGTATTTT. Its protein is CSARDGGGSTDTQYF. The rearrangement uses TRBV20-1 and TRBJ2-3, with 8 bases lining up with TRBD2. Germline values: CDR1 DFQATT, CDR2 SNEGSKA (reference sequence). V lost 0 bases and J lost 0; bases outside the gene matches: 2. The CDR3 is 15 residues long.

V usage is TRBV7-3 and J usage is TRBJ2-1; possible D gene TRBD1, 6 bases. Germline CDR1 reads SGHTA; CDR2 reads FQGTGA. The V and J ends lost 1 base and 5 bases respectively, with 12 bases between them. The CDR3 has 15 residues. The CDR3 spells CASSLRGQGNNEQFF. CDR3 bases: TGTGCCAGCAGCTTAAGGGGGCAGGGCAACAATGAGCAGTTCTTC.

This clonotype turned up a few times. This chain uses TRBV9 with TRBJ2-1; 9 nucleotides align to TRBD2. V lost 4 bases and J lost 5; bases outside the gene matches: 10. Germline CDR1 reads SGDLS; CDR2 reads YYNGEE. This CDR3 is 16 amino acids long. The CDR3 loop is CASSTHTSGYNNEQFF. CDR3 sequence (DNA): TGTGCCAGCAGCACCCACACTAGCGGGTATAACAATGAGCAGTTCTTC.

V and J are TRBV19 and TRBJ1-5; TRBD1 is a possible D gene (6 bases). CDR1 and CDR2 from the germline V gene are LNHDA and SQIVND (reference sequence). V was clipped by 5 bases and J by 3 bases, with 14 bases between them. The CDR3 length is 15 residues. The chain's CDR3 is CASSATGHNNQPQHF. The CDR3 DNA is TGTGCCAGTAGTGCCACGGGACACAACAATCAGCCCCAGCATTTT.

There are a few counts of this clonotype. The chain has TRBV11-2 and TRBJ2-2; D is undetermined. V was shortened by 2 bases and J by 5 bases, with 21 bases between the two germline ends. The germline V gene encodes CDR1 SGHAT and CDR2 FQNNGV. The CDR3 contains 18 residues. The CDR3 loop reads CASSLKQTGRSRTGELFF. The CDR3 DNA is TGTGCCAGCAGCTTAAAACAGACGGGCCGTTCGAGGACCGGGGAGCTGTTTTTT.

This clonotype came up a few times. The chain joins TRBV15 to TRBJ2-1; 7 bases are shared with TRBD2. V trimming: 2 bases; J trimming: 10 bases; junction bases outside the gene matches: 11. The germline V gene encodes CDR1 LNHNV and CDR2 YYDKDF (reference sequence). The CDR3 runs to 15 residues. The CDR3 coding sequence is TGTGCCACCAGCAGACCGGCACAACTAGCGACCGAGCAGTTCTTC. Translating it yields CATSRPAQLATEQFF.

V is TRBV6-1 and J is TRBJ2-3; possible D gene TRBD2, 7 bases. The V gene lost 5 bases and the J gene lost 4 bases, with 16 bases spanning the gap. CDR3 size: 15 residues. CDR1 and CDR2 (germline): MNHNS, SASEGT. CDR3: CASSKGGGRADTQYF. DNA of the CDR3: TGTGCCAGCAGTAAAGGGGGGGGGCGGGCAGATACGCAGTATTTT.

This clonotype has just a few counts. This chain links TRBV20-1 with TRBJ1-6; 7 bases are shared with TRBD1. Germline V gene lookup returns CDR1 DFQATT and CDR2 SNEGSKA (reference sequence). J lost 14 bases, V lost 0 bases, and 4 bases had no gene match. This CDR3 region has 12 residues. CDR3: CSARDLGQALHF. The CDR3 DNA reads as TGCAGTGCTAGAGATTTAGGACAGGCCCTCCACTTT.

The chain combines TRBV12-3 or TRBV12-4 with TRBJ2-7, with D possibly matching TRBD1 (6 bases). The tail of the sequence fits TRBJ2-1 better, so the J call may be wrong. This CDR3 contains 13 residues. Written as DNA, the CDR3 is TGTGCCAGCAGTTTTAACAGGGCCAACGAGCAGTTCTTC. Protein: CASSFNRANEQFF.

V gene TRBV24-1 combines with J gene TRBJ2-3; D is unclear. The CDR3 is 15 amino acids. Trimming took 2 bases from V and 2 from J, leaving 10 bases between them. Looked up from germline, CDR1 is KGHDR and CDR2 is SFDVKD. The CDR3 bases are TGTGCCACCAGTGATTCGGTGGTGTCCACAGATACGCAGTATTTT. Protein sequence: CATSDSVVSTDTQYF.

A few counts support this clonotype. The gene calls are TRBV24-1 and TRBJ2-1; D possibly corresponds to TRBD2 (6 bases). This CDR3 has 14 residues. The V end lost 4 bases, the J end lost 12 bases, and 18 bases lay between the germline ends. CDR1 KGHDR and CDR2 SFDVKD come from the germline V gene. The CDR3 DNA sequence: TGTGCCACCAGTGACCCGACTAGGACCTGGGTGCAGTTCTTC. It specifies CATSDPTRTWVQFF.

This rearrangement joins TRBV14 to TRBJ1-1; D call uncertain. Germline CDR1 reads SGHDN; CDR2 reads FVKESK. The CDR3 is made up of 15 amino acids. Trimming left V 0 bases short and J 2 bases short, with 10 bases between. The CDR3 loop is CASSQEGYSNTEAFF. CDR3 DNA sequence: TGTGCCAGCAGCCAAGAAGGGTACAGTAACACTGAAGCTTTCTTT.

This clonotype was seen only a few times. The rearrangement links TRBV29-1 to TRBJ2-5; tentatively, D is TRBD1 (7 bases). Germline V gene lookup returns CDR1 SQVTM and CDR2 ANQGSEA. The CDR3 consists of 12 residues. The V end lost 7 bases, the J end lost 5 bases, and 14 bases lay between the germline ends. The CDR3 reads CSAAQGRETQYF. DNA for the CDR3: TGCAGCGCAGCACAGGGGAGGGAGACCCAGTACTTC.

CDR3 protein: CASSPPGERLAKNIQYF. CDR3 coding DNA: TGTGCCAGCTCACCACCCGGGGAGCGGCTAGCCAAAAACATTCAGTACTTC. V gene TRBV18 combines with J gene TRBJ2-4; possible D gene TRBD2, 5 bases. Trimming took 0 bases from V and 0 from J, leaving 12 bases between them. Germline values: CDR1 KGHSH, CDR2 LQKENI. The CDR3 loop spans 17 amino acids.

The chain carries TRBV20-1 and TRBJ1-5, with 7 bases fitting TRBD1. This CDR3 has 16 residues. Germline V gene lookup returns CDR1 DFQATT and CDR2 SNEGSKA (reference sequence). The ends lost 1 base at V and 5 bases at J; junction bases unmatched: 11. This chain's CDR3 is CSARALLTGLDQPQHF. The CDR3 DNA reads as TGCAGTGCTAGAGCCCTCCTGACAGGGCTCGATCAGCCCCAGCATTTT.

This clonotype was found a few times. The rearrangement uses TRBV5-1 and TRBJ2-3, with 8 bases matching TRBD1. CDR1 and CDR2 (germline): SGHRS, YFSETQ. The V gene end was trimmed by 1 base and the J gene end by 6 bases; junction bases not matched to a gene: 4. The CDR3 runs 14 residues. The CDR3 sequence is CASSLRTGLDTQYF. In DNA form, the CDR3 reads TGCGCCAGCAGCTTGAGGACAGGGTTGGATACGCAGTATTTT.

The table lists this clonotype with a few counts. The chain has TRBV7-3 and TRBJ1-1; 7 bases match TRBD1. Germline CDR1 reads SGHTA; CDR2 reads FQGTGA. J gave up 3 bases and V 5 bases, and 9 bases lay outside the gene matches. The CDR3 is 15 residues long. Here the CDR3 DNA reads TGTGCCAGCAGCCTAGCAGGGGGTGGGTACACTGAAGCTTTCTTT. It yields the protein CASSLAGGGYTEAFF.

V gene TRBV29-1 combines with J gene TRBJ2-1, with TRBD2 identical over 10 bases. Germline V gives CDR1 SQVTM, CDR2 ANQGSEA. Trimming removed 5 bases from V and 4 bases from J; junction bases left unmatched: 8. This CDR3 contains 15 residues. CDR3: CSVIYSGRRYNEQFF. DNA for the CDR3: TGCAGCGTTATCTATAGCGGGAGGAGGTACAATGAGCAGTTCTTC.

The chain employs TRBV7-2 and TRBJ2-2, with D possibly TRBD1 on 5 matching bases. The CDR3 extends over 15 amino acids. Germline assignment: CDR1 SGHTA and CDR2 FQGNSA. The ends were cut back, 5 bases at V and 3 bases at J, with 13 bases in the middle. The CDR3 region has the DNA TGTGCCAGCAGCCCAGCCGACAGTTACACCGGGGAGCTGTTTTTT. This codes for CASSPADSYTGELFF.

This chain uses TRBV18 with TRBJ2-1; 7 bases agree with TRBD2. Germline assignment: CDR1 KGHSH and CDR2 LQKENI. With V trimmed by 0 bases and J by 9 bases, 11 bases remained unmatched. The CDR3 extends over 16 amino acids. CDR3 loop: CASSPPGLPYGIEQFF. The CDR3 DNA reads TGTGCCAGCTCACCACCGGGACTACCCTACGGTATTGAGCAGTTCTTC.

This clonotype was detected ten times or more. The chain recombines TRBV12-3 or TRBV12-4 with TRBJ2-2; a weak D match, TRBD1 (6 bases). The length of the CDR3 is 14 residues. The V end was cut by 6 bases, the J end by 2 bases, with 10 bases between. CDR3 sequence (DNA): TGTGCCAGCAGAAGGACAGCTAACACCGGGGAGCTGTTTTTT. Its protein is CASRRTANTGELFF.

The chain links TRBV6-2 or TRBV6-3 to TRBJ2-2, with 7 bases matching TRBD2. The J segment lost 7 bases and the V segment lost 6 bases, leaving 8 bases of the junction unmatched. This CDR3 comprises 14 residues. The germline V gene has CDR1 MNHEY and CDR2 SVGEGT. Here the CDR3 reads CASRLSRGSGELFF. CDR3 in DNA: TGTGCCAGCAGATTGAGTCGCGGGAGCGGGGAGCTGTTTTTT.

Only a few counts were recorded for this clonotype. The chain joins TRBV5-1 to TRBJ1-2; D remains unclear. The CDR3 extends over 13 amino acids. V was clipped by 2 bases and J by 5 bases, with 10 bases between them. The germline gives CDR1 SGHRS, CDR2 YFSETQ. DNA of the CDR3: TGCGCCAGCAGCTTTGACGGGGAATATGGCTACACCTTC. It translates to CASSFDGEYGYTF. The whole variable domain, remainder taken from reference TRBV5-1 and TRBJ1-2, is KAGVTQTPRYLIKTRGQQVTLSCSPISGHRSVSWYQQTPGQGLQFLFEYFSETQRNKGNFPGRFSGRQFSNSRSEMNVSTLELGDSALYLCASSFDGEYGYTFGSGTRLTVV.

This clonotype has a handful of counts. The genes are TRBV20-1 and TRBJ1-2, with 7 bases fitting TRBD1. Germline trimming cut 6 bases from V and 4 bases from J; bases unmatched to any gene: 5. Germline V gives CDR1 DFQATT, CDR2 SNEGSKA (reference sequence). This CDR3 has 12 residues. In DNA form, the CDR3 reads TGCAGTGCAAAGGGACAGCCCTATGGCTACACCTTC. It translates to CSAKGQPYGYTF.

This clonotype was seen a few times. The chain combines TRBV7-3 with TRBJ2-3; D call uncertain. The germline V gene encodes CDR1 SGHTA and CDR2 FQGTGA. The CDR3 runs to 15 residues. V lost 4 bases to trimming and J lost 0 bases, with 11 bases between them. The CDR3: CASSWTSTSTDTQYF. The CDR3 DNA is TGTGCCAGCAGCTGGACGAGCACCAGCACAGATACGCAGTATTTT. The variable domain in full, with the rest retrieved from reference TRBV7-3 and TRBJ2-3, is GAGVSQTPSNKVTEKGKYVELRCDPISGHTALYWYRQSLGQGPEFLIYFQGTGAADDSGLPNDRFFAVRPEGSVSTLKIQRTERGDSAVYLCASSWTSTSTDTQYFGPGTRLTVL.